In this sample, the clone carrying this T cell receptor (beta chain) turned up a few times. The target antigen is unknown. Germline V gene sequence: CDR1 LGHNA, CDR2 YSLEER. V was clipped by 4 bases and J by 4 bases, with 11 bases between them. The CDR3 loop spans 14 amino acids. The data originate from a study of regulatory T cells in long-lasting Graves disease. Whole-study findings and limits: New patients shared fewer public clonotypes (roughly 990) than persistent patients did (around 2,900). Persistent disease preferred TRBV28, TRBJ1-2 and TRBJ2-5; new disease, TRBV20-1 and TRBJ2-1.

Indicated time point: newly diagnosed GD, antithyroid drugs for less than 3 months. Isolated PBMC RNA provided the starting material for the TCR library. Into tubes containing EDTA, about 9.6 milliliters of peripheral blood were drawn. TCR beta libraries were built with iRepertoire HTBI primers and Arm-PCR of CDR3 regions. TCRdb itself ran the multiplex PCR reads through MiXCR, one entry per CDR3 protein. The sample has hundreds of thousands of distinct CDR3 sequences, 15% to 19% seen once. The rearrangement uses TRBV4-3 and TRBJ1-3, with D possibly TRBD1 on 5 matching bases. This specimen was peripheral blood mononuclear cells (PBMCs), taken at new diagnosis, from a patient treated with antithyroid drugs. The sequence came from a female donor with Graves disease. The CDR3 region is CASSPGAGGNTIYF. The CDR3, as DNA: TGCGCCAGCAGCCCCGGGGCCGGGGGAAACACCATATATTTT.